This T cell receptor (beta chain) was found in a study of vaccination and CD4 T cells after COVID-19. Study-level results: The researchers studied relatively few convalescent patients and omitted early post-infection timepoints.

This clonotype was seen only a few times. Its cognate antigen is unknown. Treatment meaning: approximately nine-day PBMC culture with coronavirus spike peptide pools or control peptides (ViraFEST assay). Negative selection isolated the CD4+ T cells once the cells had been cultured for about nine days. The CDR3 runs 12 residues. CDR1 DFQATT and CDR2 SNEGSKA come from the germline V gene (reference sequence). The junction had 7 bases not matched to a gene; V was cut back by 7 bases and J by 7 bases. With the Oncomine TCR Beta short-read assay, DNA from cultured CD4+ T cells was sequenced. Genomic DNA was isolated from CD4+ T cells that had been cultured. TCRdb reprocessed the PCR reads with MiXCR, giving one entry per CDR3 protein. Of 9,500 to 15,000 distinct CDR3 sequences in the sample, 40% to 45% were seen once.

The receptor comes from a human donor with COVID-19. The genes are TRBV20-1 and TRBJ2-1; 7 nucleotides agree with TRBD1. Sequencing input: cultured CD4+ T cells from blood. CDR3 coding DNA: TGCAGTGTTCCGGGACAGAATAATGAGCAGTTCTTC. Translating it yields CSVPGQNNEQFF.